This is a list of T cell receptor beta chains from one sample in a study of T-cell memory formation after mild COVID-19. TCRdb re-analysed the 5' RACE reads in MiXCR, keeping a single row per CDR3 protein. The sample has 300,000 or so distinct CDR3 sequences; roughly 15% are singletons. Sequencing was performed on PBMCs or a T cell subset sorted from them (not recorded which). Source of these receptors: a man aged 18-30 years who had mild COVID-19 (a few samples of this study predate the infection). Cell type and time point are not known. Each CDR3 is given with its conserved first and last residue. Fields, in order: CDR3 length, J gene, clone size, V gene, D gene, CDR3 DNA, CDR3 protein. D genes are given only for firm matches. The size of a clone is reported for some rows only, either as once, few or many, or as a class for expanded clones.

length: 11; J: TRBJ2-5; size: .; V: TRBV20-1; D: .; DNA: TGCAGCGCCGGGACCCTAGAGACCCAGTACTTC; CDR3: CSAGTLETQYF
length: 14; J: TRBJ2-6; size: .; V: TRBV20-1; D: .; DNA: TGCAGTGCTGTAACTAGCTCTGGGGCCAACGTCCTGACTTTC; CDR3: CSAVTSSGANVLTF
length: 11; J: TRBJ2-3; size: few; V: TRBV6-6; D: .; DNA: TGTGCCAGCCAACGGGGGGATACGCAGTATTTT; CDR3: CASQRGDTQYF
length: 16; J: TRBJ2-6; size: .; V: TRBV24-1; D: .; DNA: TGTGCCACCAGTGATTTGAGCCAGACTGGGGCCAACGTCCTGACTTTC; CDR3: CATSDLSQTGANVLTF
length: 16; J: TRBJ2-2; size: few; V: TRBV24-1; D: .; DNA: TGTGCCACCAGTGACTTGCCGGGACCAAGCCCCGGGGAGCTGTTTTTT; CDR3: CATSDLPGPSPGELFF
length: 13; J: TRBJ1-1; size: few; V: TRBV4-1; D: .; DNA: TGCGCCAGCAGCAACGCTCGTGGCACTGAAGCTTTCTTT; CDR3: CASSNARGTEAFF
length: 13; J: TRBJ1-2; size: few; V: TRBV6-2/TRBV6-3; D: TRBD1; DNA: TGTGCCAGCAGTGGACAGGGGCGAGATGGCTACACCTTC; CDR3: CASSGQGRDGYTF
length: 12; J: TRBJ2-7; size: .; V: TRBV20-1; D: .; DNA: TGCAGTGTTGGGGGCCTTTCCTACGAGCAGTACTTC; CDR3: CSVGGLSYEQYF
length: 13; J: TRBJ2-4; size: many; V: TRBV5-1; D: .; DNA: TGCGCCAGCAGCTTGAACGGAGAAAACATTCAGTACTTC; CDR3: CASSLNGENIQYF
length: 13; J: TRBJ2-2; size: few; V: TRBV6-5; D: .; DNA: TGTGCCAGCAGTTACCAAACATGGGAGGAGCTGTTTTTT; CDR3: CASSYQTWEELFF
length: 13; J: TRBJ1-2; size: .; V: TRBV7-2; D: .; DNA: TGTGCCAGCAGCCTACAAGTGGGCTATGGCTACACCTTC; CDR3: CASSLQVGYGYTF
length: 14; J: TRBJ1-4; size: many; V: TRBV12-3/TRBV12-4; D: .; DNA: TGTGCCAGCAGTTTTGTGGGGATGGCTGAAAAACTGTTTTTT; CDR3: CASSFVGMAEKLFF
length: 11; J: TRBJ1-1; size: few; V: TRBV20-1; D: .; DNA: TGCAGTGCTAGATCAGGGGCGCTCGCTTTCTTT; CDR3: CSARSGALAFF
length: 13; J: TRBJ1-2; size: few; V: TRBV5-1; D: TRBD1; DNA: TGCGCCAGCAGCTTGAACGGACAGGGCAGCTACACCTTC; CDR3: CASSLNGQGSYTF
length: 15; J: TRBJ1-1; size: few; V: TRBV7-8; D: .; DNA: TGTGCCAGCAGCTTCATTTCAGGGGTCGACACTGAAGCTTTCTTT; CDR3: CASSFISGVDTEAFF
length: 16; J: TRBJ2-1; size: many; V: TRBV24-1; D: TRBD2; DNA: TGTGCCACCAGTGATTTGCTGGCCGGGGGGATTAATGAGCAGTTCTTC; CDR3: CATSDLLAGGINEQFF
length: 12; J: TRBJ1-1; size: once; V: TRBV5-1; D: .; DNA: TGCGCCAGCCGAAAGGCGAACACTGAAGCTTTCTTT; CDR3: CASRKANTEAFF
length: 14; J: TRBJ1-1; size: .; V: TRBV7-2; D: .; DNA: TGTGCCAGCAGCCGCGGACAGCCGAACACTGAAGCTTTCTTT; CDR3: CASSRGQPNTEAFF
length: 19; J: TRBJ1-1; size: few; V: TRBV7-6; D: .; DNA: TGTGCCAGCAGTTACCCCCTGACAGGTTCGGGATCCTTGAACACTGAAGCTTTCTTT; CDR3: CASSYPLTGSGSLNTEAFF
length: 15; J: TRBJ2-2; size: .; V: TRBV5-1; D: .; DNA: TGCGCCAGCAGCTTCCGGACTTCGAACACCGGGGAGCTGTTTTTT; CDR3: CASSFRTSNTGELFF
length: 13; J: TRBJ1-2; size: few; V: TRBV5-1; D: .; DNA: TGCGCCAGCAGCAACGGGAGGAACTATGGCTACACCTTC; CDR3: CASSNGRNYGYTF
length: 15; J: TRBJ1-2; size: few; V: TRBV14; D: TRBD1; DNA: TGTGCCAGCAGCCAAACCTATGGGACAGGGTCTGGCTACACCTTC; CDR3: CASSQTYGTGSGYTF
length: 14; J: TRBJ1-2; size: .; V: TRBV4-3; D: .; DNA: TGCGCCAGCAGCCAAGTTAAGGAGGGATGGGGCTACACCTTC; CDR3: CASSQVKEGWGYTF
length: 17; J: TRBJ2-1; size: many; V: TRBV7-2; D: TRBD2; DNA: TGTGCCAGCAGCCGCACTAGCGGAACAAGCTCCTACAATGAGCAGTTCTTC; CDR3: CASSRTSGTSSYNEQFF
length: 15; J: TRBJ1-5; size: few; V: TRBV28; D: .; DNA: TGTGCCAGCACCAGAATTCGGGGGATCAATCAGCCCCAGCATTTT; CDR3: CASTRIRGINQPQHF
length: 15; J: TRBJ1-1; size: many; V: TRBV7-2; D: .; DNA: TGTGCCAGCAGCCTGGGCAGGGCCAAGAACACTGAAGCTTTCTTT; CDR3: CASSLGRAKNTEAFF
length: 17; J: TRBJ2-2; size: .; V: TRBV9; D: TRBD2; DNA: TGTGCCAGCAGCGAGCCACGAGCGGGGGGGCGCCCCGGGGAGCTGTTTTTT; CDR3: CASSEPRAGGRPGELFF
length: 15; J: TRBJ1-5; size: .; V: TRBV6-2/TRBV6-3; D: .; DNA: TGTGCCAGCAGTTACTCGCACTCGGGCAATCAGCCCCAGCATTTT; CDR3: CASSYSHSGNQPQHF
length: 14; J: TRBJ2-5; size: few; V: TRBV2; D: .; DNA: TGTGCCAGCAACGGGGACCGAACCTGGGAGACCCAGTACTTC; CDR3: CASNGDRTWETQYF
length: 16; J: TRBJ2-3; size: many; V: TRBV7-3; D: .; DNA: TGTGCCAGCAGCGAGGGACTGATGTCTAGCACAGATACGCAGTATTTT; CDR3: CASSEGLMSSTDTQYF
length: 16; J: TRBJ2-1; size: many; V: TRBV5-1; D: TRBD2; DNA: TGCGCCAGCAGCTTGTTGGTAGCGGGATCCTACAATGAGCAGTTCTTC; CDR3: CASSLLVAGSYNEQFF
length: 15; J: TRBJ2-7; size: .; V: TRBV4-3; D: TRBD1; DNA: TGCGCCAGCAGCCACCGACAGGGACAAGGAACCGAGCAGTACTTC; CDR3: CASSHRQGQGTEQYF
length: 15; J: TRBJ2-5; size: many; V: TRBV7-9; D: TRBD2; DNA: TGTGCCAGCAGCTTCAGCGGGGGCCGGAGAGAGACCCAGTACTTC; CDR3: CASSFSGGRRETQYF